This T cell receptor (beta chain) was sequenced during a study of cytotoxic CD8 clonotypes in ibrutinib-treated CLL. Study in general: In all, more than 10 patients were relapsed/refractory, fewer than 16 were treatment-naive and fewer than 18 were IGHV unmutated. General observations from the study: Few clonotypes were public, and these shrank or held steady under treatment. Progressing and sustained-remission patients had different sampling times. At the start, clonality exceeded age-matched healthy donors and followed circulating CD8+ T-cell counts.

A word on this clone: Its target is unknown.

TCRdb's copy holds only in-frame clones and misses some; the assay was immunoSEQ multiplex PCR. In the table there are about 22,000 clones, about 75% of which are singletons. V dropped 3 bases and J dropped 5; count of bases not matched to a gene: 5. This CDR3 contains 14 residues. Germline loops: CDR1 GTSNPN, CDR2 SVGIG (reference sequence). This rearrangement joins TRBV30 to TRBJ1-5, with 9 bases lining up with TRBD1. This clonotype was sampled from a human donor with chronic lymphocytic leukemia. This sample comprised PBMCs, obtained before ibrutinib treatment. CDR3 in DNA: TGTGCCTGGAGGGGAAACAGGGGGCATCAGCCCCAGCATTTT. As protein: CAWRGNRGHQPQHF.